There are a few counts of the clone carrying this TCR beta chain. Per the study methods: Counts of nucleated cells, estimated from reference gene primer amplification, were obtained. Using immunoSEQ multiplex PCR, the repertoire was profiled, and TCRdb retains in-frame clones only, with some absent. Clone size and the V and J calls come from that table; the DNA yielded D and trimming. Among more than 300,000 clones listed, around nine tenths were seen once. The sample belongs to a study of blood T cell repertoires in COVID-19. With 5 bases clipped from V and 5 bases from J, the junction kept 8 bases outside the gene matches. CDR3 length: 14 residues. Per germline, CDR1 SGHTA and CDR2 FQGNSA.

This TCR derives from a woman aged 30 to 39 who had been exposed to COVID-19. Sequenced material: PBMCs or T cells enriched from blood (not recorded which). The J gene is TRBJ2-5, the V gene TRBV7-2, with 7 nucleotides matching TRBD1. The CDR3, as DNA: TGTGCCAGCAGCCTTGAACCCAGGGGGGAGACCCAGTACTTC. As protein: CASSLEPRGETQYF.